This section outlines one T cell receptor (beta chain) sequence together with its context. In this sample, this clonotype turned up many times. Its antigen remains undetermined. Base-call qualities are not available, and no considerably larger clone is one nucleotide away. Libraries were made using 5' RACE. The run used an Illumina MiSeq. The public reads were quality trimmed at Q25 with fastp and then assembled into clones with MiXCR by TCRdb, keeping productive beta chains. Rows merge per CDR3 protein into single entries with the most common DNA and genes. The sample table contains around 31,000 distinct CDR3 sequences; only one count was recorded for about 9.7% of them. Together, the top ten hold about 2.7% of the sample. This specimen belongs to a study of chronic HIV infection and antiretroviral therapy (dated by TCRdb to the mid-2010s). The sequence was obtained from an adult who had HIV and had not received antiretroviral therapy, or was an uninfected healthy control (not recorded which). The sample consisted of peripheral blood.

The CDR3 protein sequence reads: CSVEDPGTGTYEQYF. The nucleotides are TGCAGCGTTGAAGATCCAGGGACGGGGACCTACGAGCAGTACTTC. Rearrangement joined TRBV29-1 to TRBJ2-7; the D gene may be TRBD1 or TRBD2, since each aligns over 5 bases. Spanning cysteine to phenylalanine, the CDR3 consists of 15 amino acids. The entry retains the CDR3 DNA only, 45 bases that are in frame from base 1. CDR1 is given as SQVTM and CDR2 as ANQGSEA, both from the germline V gene. V loses 0 bases, J loses 2 bases, and the germline ends lie 14 bases apart.